What follows is one TCR beta chain and its context. Antigen: not known. Blood RNA originated from unsorted whole blood, with germline DNA additionally extracted. Collection of about 4 milliliters of peripheral blood took place before surgery. This record comes from a study of tumor-infiltrating lymphocytes in primary liver carcinoma. About the study: The study enrolled male and female patients aged 30 to 69 years. Each of the samples returned roughly 3.5 to 8 million productive TCRbeta reads (a yield similar across tissue types).

Using a constant-region primer together with ProtoScript II reverse transcriptase, TCR beta cDNA was made from roughly 520 ng of total RNA. TCR beta libraries came from three nested multiplex PCR rounds using slightly modified ARM-PCR. It was with TRBV1-TRBV30 forward primers and a C-beta reverse primer that the first two PCR rounds were run, at approximately 9 cycles each. Using its own MiXCR run on the multiplex PCR reads, TCRdb lists one record per CDR3 protein. This sample has some 320,000 distinct CDR3 sequences, with more than 55% found just once. V trimming: 4 bases; J trimming: 4 bases; junction bases outside the gene matches: 13. Germline V gene data show CDR1 as SGHRS and CDR2 as YFSETQ. This CDR3 is 17 amino acids long. Study-wide results and caveats: Because of bulk unsorted sampling, CD4+ and CD8+ repertoires were not subjected to comparison.

This TCR came from a man in his forties or fifties with primary liver carcinoma and hepatitis B virus infection. Sequencing used peripheral blood. This chain uses TRBV5-1 with TRBJ2-3; 9 bases match TRBD2. The chain's CDR3 is CASSPNPAGGYADTQYF. The CDR3 coding sequence is TGCGCCAGCAGCCCCAATCCAGCGGGAGGATATGCAGATACGCAGTATTTT.